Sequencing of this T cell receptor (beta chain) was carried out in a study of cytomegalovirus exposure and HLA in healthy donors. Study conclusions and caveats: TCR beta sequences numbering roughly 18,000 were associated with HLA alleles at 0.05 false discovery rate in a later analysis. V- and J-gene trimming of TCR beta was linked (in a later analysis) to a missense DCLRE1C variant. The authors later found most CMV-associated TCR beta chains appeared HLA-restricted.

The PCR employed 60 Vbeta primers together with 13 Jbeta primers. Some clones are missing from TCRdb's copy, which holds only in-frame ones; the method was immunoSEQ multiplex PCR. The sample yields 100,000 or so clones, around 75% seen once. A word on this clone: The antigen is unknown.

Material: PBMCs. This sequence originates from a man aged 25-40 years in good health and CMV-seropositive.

The CDR3 DNA reads as TGCGCCAGCAGCTTCGGACATGGGGAGCTGTTTTTT. Translation: CASSFGHGELFF. V gene TRBV5-1 combines with J gene TRBJ2-2, with D perhaps matching TRBD1 (5 bases). V was trimmed by 2 bases and J by 8 bases, leaving 7 bases between them. Per germline, CDR1 SGHRS and CDR2 YFSETQ. The CDR3 has 12 amino acids.